This TCR beta chain was sequenced in a study of blood T cell repertoires in COVID-19. The overall study: COVID-19 samples from acute and convalescent phases originated in the United States, Italy and Spain. PBMCs, B-cell-depleted T cells, or T cells were the source of the cDNA or gDNA that made up the material.

Germline CDR1 is SGHVS and CDR2 is FNYEAQ. V dropped 5 bases and J dropped 7; count of bases not matched to a gene: 15. This CDR3 has 17 amino acids. Per the study methods: Counts of nucleated cells, estimated from reference gene primer amplification, were obtained. Sequencing was performed with immunoSEQ multiplex PCR; in TCRdb, only in-frame clones are kept and a portion is missing. V and J calls and clone size are as listed in that table; D and trimming were resolved from the DNA. The table lists over 250,000 clones, approximately 89% of them singletons, with around 13% in the top ten. Source material: peripheral blood. V is TRBV7-6 and J is TRBJ2-2; TRBD2 agrees at 8 bases. This sequence originates from a woman aged 60 to 75 with acute or convalescent COVID-19. The chain's CDR3 is CASSPTPAGGLNGELFF. The DNA of the CDR3 is TGTGCCAGCAGCCCTACCCCGGCGGGGGGACTTAACGGGGAGCTGTTTTTT.